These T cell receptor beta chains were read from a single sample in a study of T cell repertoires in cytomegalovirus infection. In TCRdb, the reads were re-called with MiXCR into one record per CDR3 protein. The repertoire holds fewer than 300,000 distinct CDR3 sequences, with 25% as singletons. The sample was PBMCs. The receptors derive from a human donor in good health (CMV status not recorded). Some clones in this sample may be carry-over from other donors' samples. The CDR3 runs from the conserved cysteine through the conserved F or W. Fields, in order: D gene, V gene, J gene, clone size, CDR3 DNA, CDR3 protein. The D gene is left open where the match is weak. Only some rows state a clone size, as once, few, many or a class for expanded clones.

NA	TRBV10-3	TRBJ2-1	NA	TGTGCCATCAGTGCTACGGGAGTCTATGAGCAGTTCTTC	CAISATGVYEQFF
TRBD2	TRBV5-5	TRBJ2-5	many	TGTGCCAGCAGCTTCGGCGGGCCGGGGGGAGAGACCCAGTACTTC	CASSFGGPGGETQYF
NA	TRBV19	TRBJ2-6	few	TGTGCCAGTAGCGCCCTTCTCCCAGGGAGCTCTGGGGCCAACGTCCTGACTTTC	CASSALLPGSSGANVLTF
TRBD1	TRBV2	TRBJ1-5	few	TGTGCCAGCAGCGGACAGGGGGGATGGAATCAGCCCCAGCATTTT	CASSGQGGWNQPQHF
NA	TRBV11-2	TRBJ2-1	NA	TGTGCCAGCAGCTCTATGGGGACTCGAATGGGTGAGCAGTTCTTC	CASSSMGTRMGEQFF
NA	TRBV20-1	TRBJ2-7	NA	TGCAGTGCTAGGCCGGGACCTTACTACGAGCAGTACTTC	CSARPGPYYEQYF
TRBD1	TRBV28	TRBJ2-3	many	TGTGCCAGCAGTTCACCGACAGGGGGCCGTACAGATACGCAGTATTTT	CASSSPTGGRTDTQYF
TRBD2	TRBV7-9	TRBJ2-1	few	TGTGCCAGCAGCCAAGGGACTAGTAGGGTCCATGAGCAGTTCTTC	CASSQGTSRVHEQFF
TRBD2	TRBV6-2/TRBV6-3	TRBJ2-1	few	TGTGCCAGCAGGCCCGGGACTAGCGATGTAGATGAGCAGTTCTTC	CASRPGTSDVDEQFF
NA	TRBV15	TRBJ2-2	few	TGTGCCACCAGCAGAGATCTTTGGACAGACACCGGGGAGCTGTTTTTT	CATSRDLWTDTGELFF
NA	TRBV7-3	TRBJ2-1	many	TGTGCCAGCAGCTTAGGGCAGGGGTGGAATGAGCAGTTCTTC	CASSLGQGWNEQFF
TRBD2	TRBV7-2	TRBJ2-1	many	TGTGCCAGCAGCTTAGTACTAGCGGGAGGAGGCAATGAGCAGTTCTTC	CASSLVLAGGGNEQFF
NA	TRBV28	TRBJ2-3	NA	TGTGCCAGCAGGACCTGGAGCACAGATACGCAGTATTTT	CASRTWSTDTQYF
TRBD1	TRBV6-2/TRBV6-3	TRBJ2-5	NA	TGTGCCACAGCCGAGGACAGGGGGCGGCAGACCCAGTACTTC	CATAEDRGRQTQYF
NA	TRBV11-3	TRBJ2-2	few	TGTGCCAGCAGCCGGTCGGGGGCAGGCACCGGGGAGCTGTTTTTT	CASSRSGAGTGELFF
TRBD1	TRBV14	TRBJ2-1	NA	TGTGCCAGCAGCCACCGACAGGGGGGTGAGCAGTTCTTC	CASSHRQGGEQFF
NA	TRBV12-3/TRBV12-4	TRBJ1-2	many	TGTGCCAGCAGTTGGGGCGATGGCTACACCTTC	CASSWGDGYTF
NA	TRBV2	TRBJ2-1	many	TGTGCCAGCAGTCCTTACAATGAGCAGTTCTTC	CASSPYNEQFF
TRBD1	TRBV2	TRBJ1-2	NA	TGTGCCAGCAGCCCCCAACAGGGGGCGGGTGGCTACACCTTC	CASSPQQGAGGYTF
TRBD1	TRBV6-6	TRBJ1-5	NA	TGTGCCAGCAGGATCAACAGGGGTGGGCAGCCCCAGCATTTT	CASRINRGGQPQHF
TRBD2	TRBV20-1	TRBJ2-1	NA	TGCAGTGCTAAACAACCGGGACTAGCGCATAATGAGCAGTTCTTC	CSAKQPGLAHNEQFF
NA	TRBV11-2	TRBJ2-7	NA	TGTGCCAGCAGCTCCGGGACCCAGCAGTACTTC	CASSSGTQQYF
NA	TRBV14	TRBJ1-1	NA	TGTGCCAGCAGGAGTCAGATTAACACTGAAGCTTTCTTT	CASRSQINTEAFF
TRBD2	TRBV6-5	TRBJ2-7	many	TGTGCCAGCAGTTACTTTGCGGGAGGGCCACCCTACGAGCAGTACTTC	CASSYFAGGPPYEQYF
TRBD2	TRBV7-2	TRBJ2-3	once	TGTGCCAGCAGCTACCCCCCGGGACTAGCGGGAGTAGGTTCAGATACGCAGTATTTT	CASSYPPGLAGVGSDTQYF
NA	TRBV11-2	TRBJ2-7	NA	TGTGCCAGCAGTTCGACTAGACTATCCTACGAGCAGTACTTC	CASSSTRLSYEQYF
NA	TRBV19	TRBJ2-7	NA	TGTGCCAGTGCCGACAGTCGATACGAGCAGTACTTC	CASADSRYEQYF
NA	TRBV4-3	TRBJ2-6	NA	TGCGCCAGCAGCCAAGATCTTGGAATATCTGGGGCCAACGTCCTGACTTTC	CASSQDLGISGANVLTF
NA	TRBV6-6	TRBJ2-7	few	TGTGCCAGCAGTGAGAATGTAGCCTACGAGCAGTACTTC	CASSENVAYEQYF
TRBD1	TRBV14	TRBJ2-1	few	TGTGCCAGCAGCCAACTTGGACAGGGGGCGTTCAATGAGCAGTTCTTC	CASSQLGQGAFNEQFF
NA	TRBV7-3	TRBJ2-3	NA	TGTGCCAGCAGCCCAAACAAGGGAAGGATAACAGATACGCAGTATTTT	CASSPNKGRITDTQYF
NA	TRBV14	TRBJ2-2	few	TGTGCCAGCAGCCAAGTGGGGGGACCCACCGGGGAGCTGTTTTTT	CASSQVGGPTGELFF
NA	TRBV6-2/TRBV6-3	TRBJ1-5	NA	TGTGCCAGCCGGACTCGCCTGGGCGGAGGGGGTCAGCCCCAGCATTTT	CASRTRLGGGGQPQHF
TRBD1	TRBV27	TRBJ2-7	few	TGTGCCAGCAGTTTACGGGGTCAGGGGGCCTACGAGCAGTACTTC	CASSLRGQGAYEQYF
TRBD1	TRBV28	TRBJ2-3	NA	TGTGCCAGCAGTTCTTGGACAGGGGGTAATGGTACAGATACGCAGTATTTT	CASSSWTGGNGTDTQYF
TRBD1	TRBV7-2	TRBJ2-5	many	TGTGCCAGCAGCTTCCGGACAGGGCAAGAGACCCAGTACTTC	CASSFRTGQETQYF
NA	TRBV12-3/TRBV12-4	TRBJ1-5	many	TGTGCCAGCAGTTTAGATGGCGGAGAAAATCAGCCCCAGCATTTT	CASSLDGGENQPQHF
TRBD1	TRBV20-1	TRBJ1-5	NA	TGCAGTGCGGCCGCCGGGGACAGGCTGCTGTCGCCCCAGCATTTT	CSAAAGDRLLSPQHF
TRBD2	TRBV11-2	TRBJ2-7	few	TGTGCCAGCAGCTTACAGGGAGGGGTCCTCTGGGAGCAGTACTTC	CASSLQGGVLWEQYF
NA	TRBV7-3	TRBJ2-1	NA	TGTGCCAGCAGCTCGGGGGCAGGGCGGAATGAGCAGTTCTTC	CASSSGAGRNEQFF
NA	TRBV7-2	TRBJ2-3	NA	TGTGCCAGCAGCCGGCGGTATTGGCCTAGCACAGATACGCAGTATTTT	CASSRRYWPSTDTQYF
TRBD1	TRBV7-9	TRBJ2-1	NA	TGTGCCAGCAAACAGGGGGCCCAGAATGAGCAGTTCTTC	CASKQGAQNEQFF
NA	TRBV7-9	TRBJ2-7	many	TGTGCCAGCAGCTCAGCTTGGGGCCTTGACTACGAGCAGTACTTC	CASSSAWGLDYEQYF
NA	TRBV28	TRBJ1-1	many	TGTGCCAGCAGTTTAGGCGTCGCGAACACTGAAGCTTTCTTT	CASSLGVANTEAFF
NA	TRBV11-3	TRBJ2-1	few	TGTGCCAGCAGCTTAGGATGGGAGCAGTTCTTC	CASSLGWEQFF
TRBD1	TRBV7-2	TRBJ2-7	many	TGTGCCAGCAGCCTCGGGACAGCCCTCGAGCAGTACTTC	CASSLGTALEQYF